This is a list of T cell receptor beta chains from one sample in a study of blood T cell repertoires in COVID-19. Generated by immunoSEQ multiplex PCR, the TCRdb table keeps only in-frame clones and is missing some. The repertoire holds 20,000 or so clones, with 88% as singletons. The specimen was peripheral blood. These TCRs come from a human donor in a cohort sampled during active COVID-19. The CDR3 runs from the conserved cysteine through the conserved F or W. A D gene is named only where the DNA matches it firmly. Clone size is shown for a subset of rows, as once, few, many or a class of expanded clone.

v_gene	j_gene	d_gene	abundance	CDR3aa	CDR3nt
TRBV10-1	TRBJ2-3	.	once	CASRRDMGPYTQYF	TGCGCCAGCAGACGGGACATGGGCCCTTATACGCAGTATTTT
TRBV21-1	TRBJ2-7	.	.	CASSNGGPSGDEQYF	TGTGCCAGCAGCAACGGTGGTCCTAGCGGGGACGAGCAGTACTTC
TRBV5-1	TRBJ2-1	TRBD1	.	CASSLSGTGYFNEQFF	TGCGCCAGCAGCTTATCCGGGACAGGGTATTTCAATGAGCAGTTCTTC
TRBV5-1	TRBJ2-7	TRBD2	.	CASSPSGEYEQYF	TGCGCCAGCAGCCCTAGCGGAGAGTACGAGCAGTACTTC
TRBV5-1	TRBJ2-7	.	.	CASSPPSYEQYF	TGCGCCAGCAGTCCCCCGTCCTACGAGCAGTACTTC
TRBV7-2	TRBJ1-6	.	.	CASSLLGHGNSPLHF	TGTGCCAGCAGCTTACTGGGGCACGGAAATTCACCCCTCCACTTT
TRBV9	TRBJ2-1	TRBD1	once	CASRPQTGGRNEQFF	TGTGCCAGCAGGCCCCAGACAGGGGGCCGAAATGAGCAGTTCTTC
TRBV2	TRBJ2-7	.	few	CASSGRRGYF	TGTGCCAGCAGTGGAAGAAGGGGGTACTTC
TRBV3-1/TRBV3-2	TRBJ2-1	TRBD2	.	CASSPSGLAGGPLYNEQFF	TGTGCCAGCAGCCCATCGGGACTAGCGGGAGGGCCGTTGTACAATGAGCAGTTCTTC
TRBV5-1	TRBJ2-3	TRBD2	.	CASSHDGLAGVDTQYF	TGCGCCAGCAGCCACGACGGACTAGCGGGAGTGGATACGCAGTATTTT
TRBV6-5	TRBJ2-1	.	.	CASRDYGTYNEQFF	TGTGCCAGCAGGGACTACGGCACCTACAATGAGCAGTTCTTC
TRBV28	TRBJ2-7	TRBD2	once	CASSLVAGAYEQYF	TGTGCCAGCAGTTTAGTAGCGGGAGCCTACGAGCAGTACTTC
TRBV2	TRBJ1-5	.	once	CASGGAINSNQPQHF	TGTGCCAGCGGGGGGGCGATCAATAGCAATCAGCCCCAGCATTTT
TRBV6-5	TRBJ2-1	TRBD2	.	CASSLPGGGNEQFF	TGTGCCAGCAGTCTGCCGGGAGGGGGCAATGAGCAGTTCTTC
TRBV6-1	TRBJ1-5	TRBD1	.	CASSGLGTGKNQPQHF	TGTGCCAGCAGTGGGCTTGGGACAGGTAAGAATCAGCCCCAGCATTTT
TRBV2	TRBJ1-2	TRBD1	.	CASGQGDWYGYTF	TGTGCCAGCGGACAGGGGGACTGGTATGGCTACACCTTC
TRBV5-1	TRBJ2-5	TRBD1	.	CASSLETGLQETQYF	TGCGCCAGCAGCTTGGAGACAGGGCTTCAAGAGACCCAGTACTTC
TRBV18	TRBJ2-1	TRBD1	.	CASSLEGANLYYNEQFF	TGTGCCAGCTCACTTGAGGGGGCGAATCTCTACTACAATGAGCAGTTCTTC
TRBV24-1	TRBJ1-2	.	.	CATSDLFSGVGYTF	TGTGCCACCAGTGATTTGTTCTCAGGGGTTGGCTACACCTTC
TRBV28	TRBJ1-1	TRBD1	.	CASSSPGTGARAEAFF	TGTGCCAGCAGTTCCCCCGGGACAGGGGCGAGGGCTGAAGCTTTCTTT
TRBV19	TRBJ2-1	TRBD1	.	CASRVQGDGSEQFF	TGTGCCAGTAGGGTACAGGGGGATGGGAGTGAGCAGTTCTTC
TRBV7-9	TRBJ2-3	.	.	CASSPVGRGADTQYF	TGTGCCAGCAGCCCAGTTGGGAGGGGGGCAGATACGCAGTATTTT